This T cell receptor beta chain derives from a study of T cell responses to AZD1222 COVID-19 vaccine. This clone was seen just once. Antigen unknown. General observations from the study: Rises in breadth and depth of Spike-specific TCRs came after two AZD1222 doses. Dominant at 160-218 and 743-854, vaccine-associated CD4 TCRs also spanned spike. Close to half of spike-specific TCRs reportedly recognize unmutated variant regions.

Sequenced by immunoSEQ multiplex PCR; TCRdb stores in-frame clones only, minus some. The repertoire holds approximately 150,000 clones, with 89% as singletons. This CDR3 spans 15 amino acids. The V gene lost 4 bases and the J gene lost 0 bases, with 10 bases spanning the gap. Per germline, CDR1 LNHDA and CDR2 SQIVND (reference sequence). This material consisted of peripheral blood, taken on day 0 of AZD1222 vaccination. The clonotype comes from an adult in good health. The rearrangement links TRBV19 to TRBJ1-5; a possible D gene is TRBD1 (6 bases). The CDR3 nucleotides are TGTGCCAGTAGTACAGACAGGTATAGCAATCAGCCCCAGCATTTT. This codes for CASSTDRYSNQPQHF.